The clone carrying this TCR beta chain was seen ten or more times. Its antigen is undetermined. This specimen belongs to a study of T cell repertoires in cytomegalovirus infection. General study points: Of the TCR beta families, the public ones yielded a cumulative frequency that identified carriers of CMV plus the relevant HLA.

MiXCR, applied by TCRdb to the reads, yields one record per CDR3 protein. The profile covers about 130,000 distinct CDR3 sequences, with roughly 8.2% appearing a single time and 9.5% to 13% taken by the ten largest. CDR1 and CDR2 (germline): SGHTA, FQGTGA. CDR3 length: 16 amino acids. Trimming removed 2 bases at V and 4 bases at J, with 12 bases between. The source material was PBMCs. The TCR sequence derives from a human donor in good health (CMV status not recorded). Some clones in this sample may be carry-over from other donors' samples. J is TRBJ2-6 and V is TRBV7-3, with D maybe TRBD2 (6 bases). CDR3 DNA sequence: TGTGCCAGCAGCTTAGATCGGGGGAAAGGGGCCAACGTCCTGACTTTC. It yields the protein CASSLDRGKGANVLTF.